The clone carrying this T cell receptor (beta chain) was seen a few times. TCRdb recomputed calls from the 5' RACE reads with MiXCR, one row per CDR3 protein. Among fewer than 30,000 distinct CDR3 sequences listed, 5.1% were seen once. The data are from a study of early T cells in non-severe SARS-CoV-2 infection. Study as a whole: Sequenced material consisted of bulk RNA (from unsorted whole blood), and chains were unpaired.

This CDR3 comprises 17 residues. The V and J ends lost 0 bases and 4 bases respectively, with 15 bases between them. The germline CDR1 and CDR2 sequences are LGHNA and YSLEER. The V call is TRBV4-3, the J call TRBJ1-4; perhaps TRBD1 as D (5 bases). This TCR derives from an adult who was a healthcare worker with PCR-confirmed SARS-CoV-2 infection or an uninfected control (not recorded which). Source material: whole blood. For the CDR3, the DNA is TGCGCCAGCAGCCAAGATATCGCGGGGCCCAATAATGAAAAACTGTTTTTT. Translating gives CASSQDIAGPNNEKLFF.